The TCR beta chain under discussion was sequenced for a study of cytomegalovirus exposure and HLA in healthy donors. General observations from the study: Later on, an analysis showed TCR association rates differing by HLA locus, with DRB1 the most and HLA-C the fewest. Confirmation in vitro established that a few CMV-associated chains were specific for CMV antigens. The classifier, whose performance was assessed in both the original and validation cohorts, reportedly diagnosed cytomegalovirus status with high specificity and sensitivity.

Concerning this clone itself: The antigen is undetermined.

The primer mix had 60 Vbeta and 13 Jbeta primers. The protocol was immunoSEQ multiplex PCR, while the TCRdb copy is restricted to in-frame clones and leaves out a portion. Altogether approximately 120,000 clones are present, about three quarters being singletons, with the ten largest covering roughly 1.2%. The CDR3 extends over 12 amino acids. Germline assignment: CDR1 SNHLY and CDR2 FYNNEI. V lost 0 bases and J 10 bases, leaving 6 bases between the germline ends. The chain uses TRBV2 and TRBJ1-4, with TRBD1 as a possible D gene (6 bases). This clonotype originated in a female donor in good health and CMV-seronegative. Sequencing used PBMCs. CDR3 nucleotide sequence: TGTGCCAGCAGTGAAGCGGACAGAAAACTGTTTTTT. It translates to CASSEADRKLFF. The whole variable domain, remainder taken from reference TRBV2 and TRBJ1-4, is EPEVTQTPSHQVTQMGQEVILRCVPISNHLYFYWYRQILGQKVEFLVSFYNNEISEKSEIFDDQFSVERPDGSNFTLKIRSTKLEDSAMYFCASSEADRKLFFGSGTQLSVL.